Below, one T cell receptor beta chain is given with its context. V lost 6 bases to trimming and J lost 1 base, with 6 bases between them. The CDR3 extends over 12 amino acids. Germline V gene sequence: CDR1 MNHEY, CDR2 SVGAGI. The data are from a study of cytomegalovirus exposure and HLA in healthy donors. This PCR relied on a set of 60 Vbeta primers and 13 Jbeta primers. Method: immunoSEQ multiplex PCR; TCRdb's copy keeps in-frame clones and lacks some. Here the sample spans 30,000 to 40,000 clones, 76% being singletons. The chain joins TRBV6-5 to TRBJ1-1; the D is unclear. The sequence derives from a woman aged 30 to 39 in good health and CMV-seropositive. Sequenced sample: PBMCs. CDR3 residues: CASRRQNTEAFF. CDR3 coding DNA: TGTGCCAGCAGGCGGCAGAACACTGAAGCTTTCTTT.